The 19 T cell receptor beta chains below all came from one sample that was sequenced in a study of OX40 agonist ivuxolimab in advanced cancers. Sequencing used immunoSEQ multiplex PCR; TCRdb keeps in-frame clones, though not all of them. The sample has 65,000 to 75,000 clones, more than 75% seen once. Here the sequenced sample was CD4+ or CD8+ T cells sorted from blood, taken in a trial of the OX40 agonist ivuxolimab. The receptors were sampled from an adult with an advanced solid tumor such as melanoma, head and neck, liver or kidney cancer.

V and J are TRBV6-1 and TRBJ2-7; 7 bases map to TRBD1. The V and J ends lost 2 bases and 2 bases, in that order; junction bases with no gene match: 3. From germline, CDR1 is MNHNS and CDR2 SASEGT. This CDR3 has 14 amino acids. CDR3 amino acids: CASSERDSTYEQYF. The CDR3 bases are TGTGCCAGCAGTGAAAGGGACAGCACCTACGAGCAGTACTTC.

The CDR3 sequence is CASSLGRGEDGYTF. DNA for the CDR3: TGCGCCAGCAGCTTGGGCAGGGGCGAGGATGGCTACACCTTC. The V gene is TRBV5-1, the J gene TRBJ1-2; a possible D gene is TRBD1 (6 bases). Germline V gene lookup returns CDR1 SGHRS and CDR2 YFSETQ. With 0 bases removed from V and 6 bases from J, the gap between germline ends came to 12 bases. The CDR3 runs to 14 residues.

The rearrangement joins TRBV6-4 to TRBJ2-2; 9 bases match TRBD2. V shed 4 bases, J shed 2 bases, and the junction held 11 bases outside the gene matches. CDR3 length: 18 amino acids. The germline V gene encodes CDR1 MRHNA and CDR2 SNTAGT. In DNA, the CDR3 is TGTGCCAGCAGTGGCGGGACCAGGACTAGCGAAAACACCGGGGAGCTGTTTTTT. It codes for CASSGGTRTSENTGELFF.

J is TRBJ2-1 and V is TRBV9; 10 bases line up with TRBD2. The ends lost 3 bases at V and 10 bases at J; junction bases unmatched: 13. This CDR3 is 16 amino acids long. The germline gives CDR1 SGDLS, CDR2 YYNGEE. CDR3 loop: CASSGPDPSGSVEQFF. The CDR3 coding sequence is TGTGCCAGCAGCGGCCCGGATCCTAGCGGGAGTGTCGAGCAGTTCTTC.

This chain connects TRBV7-3 to TRBJ2-5; TRBD2 matches at 12 bases. Germline assignment: CDR1 SGHTA and CDR2 FQGTGA. The ends lost 4 bases at V and 6 bases at J; junction bases unmatched: 12. CDR3 length: 17 amino acids. This chain's CDR3 is CASSSLELAGGPKTQYF. The CDR3 DNA is TGTGCCAGCAGCTCACTGGAACTAGCGGGGGGCCCAAAGACCCAGTACTTC.

The chain employs TRBV2 and TRBJ2-7; no clear D gene. Between the trimmed V and J ends, which lost 8 bases and 1 base, there was a span of 6 bases. In germline, CDR1 is SNHLY, CDR2 FYNNEI. The CDR3 length is 11 residues. DNA for the CDR3: TGTGCCAGCGACACGTCCTACGAGCAGTACTTC. Its protein is CASDTSYEQYF.

The rearrangement links TRBV27 to TRBJ1-1; 7 positions match TRBD1. This CDR3 spans 16 amino acids. V trimming: 6 bases; J trimming: 1 base; junction bases outside the gene matches: 11. The germline CDR1 and CDR2 sequences are MNHEY and SMNVEV (reference sequence). CDR3 bases: TGTGCCAGCAGGAACCTATACAGGGGCAAGAACACTGAAGCTTTCTTT. It specifies CASRNLYRGKNTEAFF.

This clone came up once. This chain uses TRBV7-2 with TRBJ2-3; 9 nucleotides line up with TRBD2. The CDR3 extends over 14 amino acids. V lost 5 bases and J lost 4; bases outside the gene matches: 4. Germline CDR1 is SGHTA and CDR2 is FQGNSA. The CDR3 loop is CASSRLAGSDTQYF. Here the CDR3 DNA reads TGTGCCAGCAGCCGGCTAGCGGGATCAGATACGCAGTATTTT.

V usage is TRBV18 and J usage is TRBJ1-6, with 7 bases aligning to TRBD1. The junction had 5 bases not matched to a gene; V was cut back by 3 bases and J by 9 bases. This CDR3 contains 14 residues. Looked up from germline, CDR1 is KGHSH and CDR2 is LQKENI. The CDR3 reads CASSPSRGGSPLHF. CDR3 bases: TGTGCCAGCTCACCTTCCAGGGGGGGTTCACCCCTCCACTTT.

This clone appeared once. The rearrangement uses TRBV15 and TRBJ2-1, with D possibly matching TRBD2 (5 bases). This CDR3 contains 15 residues. Trimming took 2 bases from V and 12 from J, leaving 20 bases between them. Germline V lookup: CDR1 LNHNV, CDR2 YYDKDF (reference sequence). CDR3 region: CATSRYAPAMSGQFF. For the CDR3, the DNA is TGTGCCACCAGCAGATACGCCCCGGCAATGAGCGGGCAGTTCTTC.

The V and J genes are TRBV18 and TRBJ1-4; 8 bases agree with TRBD1. CDR3 length: 16 residues. Trimming removed 3 bases from V and 7 bases from J; junction bases left unmatched: 10. The germline CDR1 and CDR2 sequences are KGHSH and LQKENI. CDR3 bases: TGTGCCAGCTCACCGAATTGGGGACAGGCAGGTGAAAAACTGTTTTTT. This gives the protein CASSPNWGQAGEKLFF.

This clone was counted a few times. The CDR3: CASTAQGGNEQFF. The DNA for the CDR3 is TGTGCCAGCACGGCACAGGGAGGCAATGAGCAGTTCTTC. The rearrangement uses TRBV19 and TRBJ2-1; the D call may be TRBD1 or TRBD2 (6 bases each). This CDR3 is 13 amino acids long. Germline V gives CDR1 LNHDA, CDR2 SQIVND (reference sequence). Trimming removed 9 bases at V and 6 bases at J, with 15 bases between.

The J gene is TRBJ1-3, the V gene TRBV19; no reliable D call. This CDR3 has 18 residues. Germline V gene sequence: CDR1 LNHDA, CDR2 SQIVND (reference sequence). V was pared by 2 bases and J by 1 base, with 18 bases between. The CDR3 region has the DNA TGTGCCAGTAGTATATTGAACGGATTAGTGGGGTCTGGAAACACCATATATTTT. This encodes CASSILNGLVGSGNTIYF.

A single count supports this clone. The chain is built from TRBV28 and TRBJ2-7; 9 bases align to TRBD2. The CDR3 has 17 residues. Germline V CDR1 and CDR2: MDHEN, SYDVKM. V lost 2 bases to trimming and J lost 4 bases; unmatched junction nucleotides: 12. In DNA, the CDR3 is TGTGCCAGCAGTTTAAAGGGGGGCGGCGGGAGGGCTTACGAGCAGTACTTC. Its translation is CASSLKGGGGRAYEQYF.

The chain is built from TRBV7-9 and TRBJ2-1, with D perhaps matching TRBD1 (6 bases). This CDR3 spans 14 amino acids. V lost 3 bases and J lost 10, with 16 bases in between. Germline values: CDR1 SEHNR, CDR2 FQNEAQ (reference sequence). In DNA, the CDR3 is TGTGCCAGCAGCTTGGGATCAGGGGCAATGGAGCAGTTCTTC. It is translated as CASSLGSGAMEQFF.

This chain uses TRBV9 with TRBJ2-1; D might be TRBD1 (6 bases). CDR1 and CDR2 from the germline V gene are SGDLS and YYNGEE. V was clipped by 0 bases and J by 7 bases, with 14 bases between them. This CDR3 has 15 amino acids. CDR3 region: CASSVAGHTGNEQFF. As DNA, the CDR3 is TGTGCCAGCAGCGTAGCTGGGCACACAGGGAATGAGCAGTTCTTC.

V and J are TRBV2 and TRBJ1-4; a possible D gene is TRBD1 (5 bases). Per the germline V gene, CDR1 is SNHLY and CDR2 is FYNNEI. V was trimmed by 1 base and J by 4 bases, leaving 7 bases between them. This CDR3 has 14 amino acids. This chain's CDR3 is CASSEGGDNEKLFF. CDR3 in DNA: TGTGCCAGCAGTGAAGGAGGGGATAATGAAAAACTGTTTTTT.

This clone has just one count. The J gene is TRBJ2-1, the V gene TRBV2; 10 bases are a match to TRBD1. This CDR3 has 15 amino acids. The trim removed 3 bases at V and 9 bases at J, leaving 8 bases unmatched. CDR1 and CDR2 from the germline V gene are SNHLY and FYNNEI. As DNA, the CDR3 is TGTGCCAGCAGTGATGAGACAGGGGGCCTGGTTGAGCAGTTCTTC. Translation: CASSDETGGLVEQFF.

The V call is TRBV12-5, the J call TRBJ1-5; a possible D gene is TRBD1 (6 bases). Trimming removed 6 bases at V and 1 base at J, with 10 bases between. CDR3 length: 14 residues. Germline V lookup: CDR1 LGHNT, CDR2 FRNRAP. CDR3 bases: TGTGCTAGTGGCCCTCAGGGGAGCAATCAGCCCCAGCATTTT. Residues: CASGPQGSNQPQHF.